This entry lists 8 T cell receptor beta chains sequenced from one sample in a study of CD8 T cells in ankylosing spondylitis. Findings and limits, study-wide: The study identified a TCR beta motif of several highly homologous variants that appeared characteristic of ankylosing spondylitis blood.

One entry per CDR3 protein results from TCRdb running MiXCR on the 5' RACE reads. The data hold 350,000 to 450,000 distinct CDR3 sequences, with 25% to 30% observed a single time. The antigens for these receptors are not known. The specimen sequenced was blood, either unsorted or a sorted T cell fraction (not recorded which). The receptors shown here come from a male donor with ankylosing spondylitis.

V is TRBV6-2 or TRBV6-3 and J is TRBJ1-1; a weak D match, TRBD1 (5 bases). CDR3 length: 15 amino acids. The germline gives CDR1 MNHEY, CDR2 SVGEGT. Deletions cut 6 bases from V and 1 base from J, with 15 bases between. CDR3 residues: CASRTWGRTNTEAFF. In DNA, the CDR3 is TGTGCCAGCAGGACCTGGGGACGGACGAACACTGAAGCTTTCTTT.

This clonotype was seen only a few times. This chain uses TRBV5-1 with TRBJ1-2, with 11 positions matching TRBD1. CDR1 and CDR2 from the germline V gene are SGHRS and YFSETQ. CDR3 length: 17 amino acids. V was clipped by 1 base and J by 6 bases; unmatched bases: 11. The CDR3 DNA reads as TGCGCCAGCAGCTTGTTTGGTGGACAGGGGGCTGAGAATGGCTACACCTTC. Amino acids: CASSLFGGQGAENGYTF.

This clonotype was recorded a few times. V and J are TRBV5-1 and TRBJ1-4, with D unresolved. CDR3 length: 13 amino acids. In germline, CDR1 is SGHRS, CDR2 YFSETQ. V dropped 0 bases and J dropped 4 bases, with 4 bases sitting between them. The CDR3 nucleotides read TGCGCCAGCAGCTTGGGCGTTAATGAAAAACTGTTTTTT. It translates to CASSLGVNEKLFF.

This clonotype was observed many times. The J gene is TRBJ2-2, the V gene TRBV7-2, with unresolved D. The CDR3 totals 14 residues. V was clipped by 2 bases and J by 1 base, with 5 bases between them. The V gene's germline CDR1 is SGHTA and CDR2 FQGNSA. CDR3: CASSLLLNTGELFF. The CDR3, as DNA: TGTGCCAGCAGCTTATTATTGAACACCGGGGAGCTGTTTTTT.

The CDR3 loop is CASSLDTGGGSGNTIYF. The CDR3 nucleotides are TGTGCCAGCAGTTTAGATACAGGGGGAGGCTCTGGAAACACCATATATTTT. The J gene is TRBJ1-3, the V gene TRBV12-3 or TRBV12-4; 8 positions match TRBD1. This CDR3 has 17 amino acids. V lost 1 base to trimming and J lost 0 bases; unmatched junction nucleotides: 5.

The chain combines TRBV20-1 with TRBJ2-5, with 7 bases lining up with TRBD2. V lost 5 bases and J lost 3; bases outside the gene matches: 0. The CDR3 loop spans 11 amino acids. Looked up from germline, CDR1 is DFQATT and CDR2 is SNEGSKA (reference sequence). Here the CDR3 reads CSAGREETQYF. Here the CDR3 DNA reads TGCAGTGCTGGGAGGGAAGAGACCCAGTACTTC.

This clonotype was seen only a few times. This chain connects TRBV6-1 to TRBJ2-7; tentatively, D is TRBD2 (6 bases). This CDR3 has 12 residues. Germline V gene sequence: CDR1 MNHNS, CDR2 SASEGT. Trimming removed 3 bases from V and 13 bases from J, with 16 bases in between. For the CDR3, the DNA is TGTGCCAGCAGTGATGGGAGGCCTAAGGAATACTTC. It encodes CASSDGRPKEYF.

This clonotype was detected only a few times. The genes are TRBV9 and TRBJ2-1; D may correspond to TRBD1 or TRBD2 (5 bases each). From germline, CDR1 is SGDLS and CDR2 YYNGEE. Trimming shortened V by 2 bases and J by 9 bases, and 12 bases separated the two germline ends. This CDR3 contains 13 residues. In DNA form, the CDR3 reads TGTGCCAGCAGCGTTACCGGGACCACTGAGCAGTTCTTC. Translation: CASSVTGTTEQFF.